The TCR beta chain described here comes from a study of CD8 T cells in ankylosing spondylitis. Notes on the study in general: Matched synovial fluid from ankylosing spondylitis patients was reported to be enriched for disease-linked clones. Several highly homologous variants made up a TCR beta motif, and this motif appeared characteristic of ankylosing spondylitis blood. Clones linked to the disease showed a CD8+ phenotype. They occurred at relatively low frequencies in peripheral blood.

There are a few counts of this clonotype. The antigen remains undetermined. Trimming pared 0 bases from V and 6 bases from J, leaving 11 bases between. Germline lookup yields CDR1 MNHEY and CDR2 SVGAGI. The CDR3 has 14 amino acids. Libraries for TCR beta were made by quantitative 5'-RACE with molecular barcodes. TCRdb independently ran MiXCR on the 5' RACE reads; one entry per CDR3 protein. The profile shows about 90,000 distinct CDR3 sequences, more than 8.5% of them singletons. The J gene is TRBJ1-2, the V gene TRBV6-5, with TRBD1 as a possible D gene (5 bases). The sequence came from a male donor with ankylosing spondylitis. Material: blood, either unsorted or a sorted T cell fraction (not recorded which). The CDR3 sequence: CASSYSLTGDGYTF. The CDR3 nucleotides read TGTGCCAGCAGTTACTCGCTGACGGGGGATGGCTACACCTTC.